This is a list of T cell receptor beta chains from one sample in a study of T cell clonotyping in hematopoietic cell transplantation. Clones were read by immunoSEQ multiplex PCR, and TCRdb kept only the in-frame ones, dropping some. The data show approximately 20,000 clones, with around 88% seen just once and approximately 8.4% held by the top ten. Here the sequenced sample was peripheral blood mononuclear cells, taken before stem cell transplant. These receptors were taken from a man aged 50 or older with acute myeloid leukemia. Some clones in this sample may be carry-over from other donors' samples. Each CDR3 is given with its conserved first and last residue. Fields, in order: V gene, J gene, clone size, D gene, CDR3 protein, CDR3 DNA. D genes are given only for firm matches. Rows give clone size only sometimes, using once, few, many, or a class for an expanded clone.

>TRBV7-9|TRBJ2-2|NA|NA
CASSFRDLNTGELFF
TGTGCCAGCAGCTTTCGAGACCTGAACACCGGGGAGCTGTTTTTT
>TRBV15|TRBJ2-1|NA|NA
CATSREQGEYNEQFF
TGTGCCACCAGCAGAGAACAGGGAGAATACAATGAGCAGTTCTTC
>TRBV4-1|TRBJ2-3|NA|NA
CASSQEGLITSTDTQYF
TGCGCCAGCAGCCAGGAGGGACTTATAACTAGCACAGATACGCAGTATTTT
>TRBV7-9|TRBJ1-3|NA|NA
CASSPLWAPGNTIYF
TGTGCCAGCAGCCCATTGTGGGCGCCAGGAAACACCATATATTTT
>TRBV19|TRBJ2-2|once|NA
CASSIKLETGELFF
TGTGCCAGTAGTATCAAGCTGGAAACCGGGGAGCTGTTTTTT
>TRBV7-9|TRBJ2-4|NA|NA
CASSPEGRRLAKNIQYF
TGTGCCAGCAGCCCAGAGGGACGGAGACTAGCCAAAAACATTCAGTACTTC
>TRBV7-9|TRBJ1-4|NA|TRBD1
CASSPGQGNEKLFF
TGTGCCAGCAGCCCGGGACAGGGTAATGAAAAACTGTTTTTT
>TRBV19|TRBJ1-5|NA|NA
CASSIGAANQPQHF
TGTGCCAGTAGTATAGGGGCAGCTAATCAGCCCCAGCATTTT
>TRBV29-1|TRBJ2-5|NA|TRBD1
CSVGRDSIDYQETQYF
TGCAGCGTAGGCCGGGACAGCATCGATTACCAAGAGACCCAGTACTTC
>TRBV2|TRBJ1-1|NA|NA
CASSGEGLFTEAFF
TGTGCCAGCAGTGGAGAGGGGTTGTTCACTGAAGCTTTCTTT
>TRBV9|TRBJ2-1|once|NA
CASSVRQGTYNEQFF
TGTGCCAGCAGCGTACGGCAGGGTACCTACAATGAGCAGTTCTTC
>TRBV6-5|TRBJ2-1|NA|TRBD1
CASSSIDRVWFF
TGTGCCAGCAGTTCAATAGACAGGGTTTGGTTCTTC
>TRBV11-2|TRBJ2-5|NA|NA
CASSLSGGGMETQYF
TGTGCCAGCAGCTTAAGTGGGGGTGGGATGGAGACCCAGTACTTC
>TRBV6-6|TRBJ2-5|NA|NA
CASTGRGTQYF
TGTGCCAGCACAGGGCGGGGCACCCAGTACTTC
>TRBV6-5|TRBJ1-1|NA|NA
CASSSSVALGTEAFF
TGTGCCAGCTCGAGTTCTGTGGCCCTAGGGACTGAAGCTTTCTTT
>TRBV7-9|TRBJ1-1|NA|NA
CASSLARVDEAFF
TGTGCCAGCAGCTTAGCGCGAGTGGATGAAGCTTTCTTT
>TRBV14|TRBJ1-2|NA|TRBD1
CASSQFGQGHGYTF
TGTGCCAGCAGCCAATTCGGACAGGGTCATGGCTACACCTTC
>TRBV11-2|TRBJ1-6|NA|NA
CASSLNSNSPLHF
TGTGCCAGCAGCTTAAATAGCAATTCACCCCTCCACTTT
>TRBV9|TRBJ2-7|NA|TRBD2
CASSEGSGAAYEQYF
TGTGCCAGCAGCGAGGGGAGCGGGGCGGCCTACGAGCAGTACTTC
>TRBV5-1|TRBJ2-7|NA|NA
CASSPVGGYEQYF
TGCGCCAGCAGCCCGGTCGGAGGCTACGAGCAGTACTTC
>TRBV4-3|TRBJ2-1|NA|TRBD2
CASSHIAGGNNEQFF
TGCGCCAGCAGCCACATAGCGGGGGGTAACAATGAGCAGTTCTTC
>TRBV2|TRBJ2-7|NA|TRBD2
CASSAAGGENYEQYF
TGTGCCAGCAGTGCCGCGGGGGGCGAAAACTACGAGCAGTACTTC
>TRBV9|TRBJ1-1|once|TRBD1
CASSVGIQGAGGNTEAFF
TGTGCCAGCAGCGTAGGGATCCAGGGGGCCGGGGGGAACACTGAAGCTTTCTTT
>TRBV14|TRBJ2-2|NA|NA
CASSQDLLPPGELFF
TGTGCCAGCAGCCAAGATCTTTTGCCCCCCGGGGAGCTGTTTTTT
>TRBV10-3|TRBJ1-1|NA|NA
CAISTTSEEAFF
TGTGCCATCAGTACGACCAGTGAGGAAGCTTTCTTT
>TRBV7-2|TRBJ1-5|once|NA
CASSLRSNQPQHF
TGTGCCAGCAGCTTAAGGAGCAATCAGCCCCAGCATTTT
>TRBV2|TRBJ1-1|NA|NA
CASSLDTNTEAFF
TGTGCCAGCAGCCTGGACACGAACACTGAAGCTTTCTTT
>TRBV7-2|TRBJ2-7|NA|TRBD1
CASSLADRTYEQYF
TGTGCCAGCAGCTTAGCGGACAGGACCTACGAGCAGTACTTC